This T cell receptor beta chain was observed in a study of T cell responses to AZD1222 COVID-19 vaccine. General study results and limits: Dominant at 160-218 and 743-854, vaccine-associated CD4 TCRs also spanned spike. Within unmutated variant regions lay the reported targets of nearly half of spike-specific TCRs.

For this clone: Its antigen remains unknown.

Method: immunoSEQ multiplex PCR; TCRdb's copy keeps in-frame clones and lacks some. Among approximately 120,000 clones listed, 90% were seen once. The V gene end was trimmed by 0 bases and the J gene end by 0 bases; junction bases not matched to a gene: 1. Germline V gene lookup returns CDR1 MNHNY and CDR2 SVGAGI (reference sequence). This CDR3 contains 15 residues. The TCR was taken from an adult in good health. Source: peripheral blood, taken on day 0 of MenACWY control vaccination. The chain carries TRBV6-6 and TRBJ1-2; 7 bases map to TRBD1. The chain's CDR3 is CASSYSQGANYGYTF. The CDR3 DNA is TGTGCCAGCAGTTACTCCCAGGGGGCTAACTATGGCTACACCTTC.